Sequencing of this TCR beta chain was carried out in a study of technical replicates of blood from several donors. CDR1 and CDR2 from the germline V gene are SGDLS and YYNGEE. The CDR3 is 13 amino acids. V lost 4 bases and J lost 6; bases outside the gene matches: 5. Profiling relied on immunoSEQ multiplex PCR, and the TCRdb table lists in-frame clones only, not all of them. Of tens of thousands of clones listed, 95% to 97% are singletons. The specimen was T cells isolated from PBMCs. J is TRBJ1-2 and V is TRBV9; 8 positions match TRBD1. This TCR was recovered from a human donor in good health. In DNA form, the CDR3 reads TGTGCCAGCAGCATCGGACAGGGAGATGGCTACACCTTC. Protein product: CASSIGQGDGYTF. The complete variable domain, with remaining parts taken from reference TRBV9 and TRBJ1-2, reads DSGVTQTPKHLITATGQRVTLRCSPRSGDLSVYWYQQSLDQGLQFLIQYYNGEERAKGNILERFSAQQFPDLHSELNLSSLELGDSALYFCASSIGQGDGYTFGSGTRLTVV.